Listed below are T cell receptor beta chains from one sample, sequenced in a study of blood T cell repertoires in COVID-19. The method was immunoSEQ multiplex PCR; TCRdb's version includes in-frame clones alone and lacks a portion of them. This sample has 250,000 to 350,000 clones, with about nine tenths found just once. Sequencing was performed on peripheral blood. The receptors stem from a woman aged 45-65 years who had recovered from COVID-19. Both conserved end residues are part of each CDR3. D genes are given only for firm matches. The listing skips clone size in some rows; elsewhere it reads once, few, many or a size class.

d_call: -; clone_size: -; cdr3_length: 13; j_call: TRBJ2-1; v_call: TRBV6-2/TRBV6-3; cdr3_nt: TGTGCCAGCAGTCCCGATAGATTCGGTGAGCAGTTCTTC; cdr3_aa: CASSPDRFGEQFF
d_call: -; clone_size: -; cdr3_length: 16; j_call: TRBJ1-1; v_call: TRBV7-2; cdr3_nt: TGTGCCAGCAGCTTAGCCGGGCCCCGGCGGGTGACTGAAGCTTTCTTT; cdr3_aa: CASSLAGPRRVTEAFF
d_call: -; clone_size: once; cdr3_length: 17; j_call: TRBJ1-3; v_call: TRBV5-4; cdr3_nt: TGTGCCAGCAGCTTGTGGGGATCAGGGTACTCTGGAAACACCATATATTTT; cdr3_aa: CASSLWGSGYSGNTIYF
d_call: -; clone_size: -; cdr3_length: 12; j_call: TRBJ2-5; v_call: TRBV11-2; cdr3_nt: TGTGCCAGCAGCCGGGACCAAGAGACCCAGTACTTC; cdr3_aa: CASSRDQETQYF
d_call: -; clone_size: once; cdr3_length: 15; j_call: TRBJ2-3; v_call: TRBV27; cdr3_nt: TGTGCCAGCAGTTTATATTGGGGCAGCACAGATACGCAGTATTTT; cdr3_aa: CASSLYWGSTDTQYF
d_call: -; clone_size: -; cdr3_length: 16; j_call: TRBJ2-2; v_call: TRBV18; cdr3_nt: TGTGCCAGCTCACCACTTTCGGGACAAAACACCGGGGAGCTGTTTTTT; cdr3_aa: CASSPLSGQNTGELFF
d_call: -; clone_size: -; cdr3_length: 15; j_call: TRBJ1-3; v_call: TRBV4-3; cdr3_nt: TGCGCCAGCAGCCAAGGGGCAGGTCCTGGAAACACCATATATTTT; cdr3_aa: CASSQGAGPGNTIYF
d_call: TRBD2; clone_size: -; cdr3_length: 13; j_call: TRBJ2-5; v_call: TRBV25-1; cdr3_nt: TGTGCCGCCCAGACTAGCGGGAGAAATGTCCAGTACTTC; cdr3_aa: CAAQTSGRNVQYF
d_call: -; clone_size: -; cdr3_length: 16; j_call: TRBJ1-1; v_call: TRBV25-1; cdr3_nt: TGTGCCAGCAGTGAAAGCGGGGAAAGGGAGAACACTGAAGCTTTCTTT; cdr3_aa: CASSESGERENTEAFF
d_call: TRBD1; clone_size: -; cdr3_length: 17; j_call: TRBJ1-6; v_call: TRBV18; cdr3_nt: TGTGCCAGCTCAGTGGGACAGGGTGATACGAATAATTCACCCCTCCACTTT; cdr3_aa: CASSVGQGDTNNSPLHF
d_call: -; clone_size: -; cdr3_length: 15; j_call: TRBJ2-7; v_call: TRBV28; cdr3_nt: TGTGCCAGCAGTTTATCGGCAGGGAAACTCTACGAGCAGTACTTC; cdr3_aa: CASSLSAGKLYEQYF
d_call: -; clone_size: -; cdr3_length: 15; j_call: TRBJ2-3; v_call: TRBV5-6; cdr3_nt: TGTGCCAGCAGCTTATTCGCGCAAGAGGCAGATACGCAGTATTTT; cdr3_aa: CASSLFAQEADTQYF
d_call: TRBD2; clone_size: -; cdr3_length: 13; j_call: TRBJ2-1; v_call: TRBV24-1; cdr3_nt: TGTGCCACCAAGCGGGAGTTAAGTGGTGAGCAGTTCTTC; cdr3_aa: CATKRELSGEQFF
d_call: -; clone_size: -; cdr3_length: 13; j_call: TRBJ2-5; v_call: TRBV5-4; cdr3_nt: TGTGCCAGCAGCTTGGTGAACGGGGAGACCCAGTACTTC; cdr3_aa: CASSLVNGETQYF
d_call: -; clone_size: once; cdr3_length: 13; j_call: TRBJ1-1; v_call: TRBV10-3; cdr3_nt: TGTGCCATCACAAAACAGGAGAACACTGAAGCTTTCTTT; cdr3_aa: CAITKQENTEAFF
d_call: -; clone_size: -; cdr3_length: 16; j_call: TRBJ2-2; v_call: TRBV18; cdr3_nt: TGTGCCAGCTCACCACCGGCGGGGGCTACAACCGGGGAGCTGTTTTTT; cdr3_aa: CASSPPAGATTGELFF
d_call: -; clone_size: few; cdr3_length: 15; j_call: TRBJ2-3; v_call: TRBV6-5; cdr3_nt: TGTGCCAGCAGTTACTCTCCCTCCCCTACAGATACGCAGTATTTT; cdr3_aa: CASSYSPSPTDTQYF
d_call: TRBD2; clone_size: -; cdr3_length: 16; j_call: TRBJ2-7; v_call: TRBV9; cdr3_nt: TGTGCCAGCAGCGTAGGGGGACTAGCGGGAGGACACGAGCAGTACTTC; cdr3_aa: CASSVGGLAGGHEQYF
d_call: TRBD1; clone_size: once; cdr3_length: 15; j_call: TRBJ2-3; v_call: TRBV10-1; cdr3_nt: TGCGCCAGCCGCCTCAGGGGGCGGAACACAGATACGCAGTATTTT; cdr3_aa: CASRLRGRNTDTQYF
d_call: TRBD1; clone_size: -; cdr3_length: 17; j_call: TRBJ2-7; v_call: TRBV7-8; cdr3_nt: TGTGCCAGCAGCCGGAGTGGTGGGACAGGGATCTCCTACGAGCAGTACTTC; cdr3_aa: CASSRSGGTGISYEQYF
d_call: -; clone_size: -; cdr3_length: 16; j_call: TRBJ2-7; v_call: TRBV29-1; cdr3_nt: TGCAGCGTTGGGCCCTTTTTGAGGAGTGAGCTCTACGAGCAGTACTTC; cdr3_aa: CSVGPFLRSELYEQYF
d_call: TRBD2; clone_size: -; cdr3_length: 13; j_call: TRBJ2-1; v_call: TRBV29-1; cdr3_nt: TGCAGCGTTGTTCCTAGCGGCTACAATGAGCAGTTCTTC; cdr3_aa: CSVVPSGYNEQFF
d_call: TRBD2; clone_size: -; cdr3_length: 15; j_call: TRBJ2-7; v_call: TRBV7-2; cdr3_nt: TGTGCCAGCAGCTTAATTAGCGGGAGCGGGCGCGAGCAGTACTTC; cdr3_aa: CASSLISGSGREQYF
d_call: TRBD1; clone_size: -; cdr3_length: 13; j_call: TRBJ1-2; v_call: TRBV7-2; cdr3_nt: TGTGCCAGCAGCTTAAAGGGACAGTTTGGCTACACCTTC; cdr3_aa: CASSLKGQFGYTF